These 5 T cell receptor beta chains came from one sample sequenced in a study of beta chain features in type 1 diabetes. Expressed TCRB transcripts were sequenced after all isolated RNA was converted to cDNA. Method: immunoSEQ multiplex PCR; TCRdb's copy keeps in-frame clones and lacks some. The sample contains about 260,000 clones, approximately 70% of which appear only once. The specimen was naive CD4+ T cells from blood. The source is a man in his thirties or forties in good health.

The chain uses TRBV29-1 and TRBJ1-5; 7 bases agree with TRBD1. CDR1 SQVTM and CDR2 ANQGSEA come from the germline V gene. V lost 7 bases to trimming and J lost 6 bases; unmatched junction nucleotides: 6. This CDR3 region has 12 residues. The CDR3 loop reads CSAAQGGQPQHF. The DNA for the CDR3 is TGCAGCGCTGCCCAGGGGGGTCAGCCCCAGCATTTT.

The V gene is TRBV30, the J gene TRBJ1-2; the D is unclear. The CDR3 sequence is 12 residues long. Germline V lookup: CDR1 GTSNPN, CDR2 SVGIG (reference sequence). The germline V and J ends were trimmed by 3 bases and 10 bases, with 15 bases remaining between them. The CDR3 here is CAWSNRPSAYTF. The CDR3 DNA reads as TGTGCCTGGAGCAACAGACCCTCCGCCTACACCTTC.

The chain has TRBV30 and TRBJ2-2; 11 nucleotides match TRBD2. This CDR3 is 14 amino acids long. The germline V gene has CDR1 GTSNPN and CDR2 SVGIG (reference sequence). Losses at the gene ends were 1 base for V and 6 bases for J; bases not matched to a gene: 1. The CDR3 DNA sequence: TGTGCCTGGAGTGGTAGCGGGAGGGCCGGGGAGCTGTTTTTT. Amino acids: CAWSGSGRAGELFF.

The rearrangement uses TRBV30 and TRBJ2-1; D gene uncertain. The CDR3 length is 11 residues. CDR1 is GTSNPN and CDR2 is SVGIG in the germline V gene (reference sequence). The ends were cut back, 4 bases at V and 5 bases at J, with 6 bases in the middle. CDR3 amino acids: CAWMEDNEQFF. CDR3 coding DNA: TGTGCCTGGATGGAAGACAATGAGCAGTTCTTC. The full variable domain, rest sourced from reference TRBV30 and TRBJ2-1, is SQTIHQWPATLVQPVGSPLSLECTVEGTSNPNLYWYRQAAGRGLQLLFYSVGIGQISSEVPQNLSASRPQDRQFILSSKKLLLSDSGFYLCAWMEDNEQFFGPGTRLTVL.

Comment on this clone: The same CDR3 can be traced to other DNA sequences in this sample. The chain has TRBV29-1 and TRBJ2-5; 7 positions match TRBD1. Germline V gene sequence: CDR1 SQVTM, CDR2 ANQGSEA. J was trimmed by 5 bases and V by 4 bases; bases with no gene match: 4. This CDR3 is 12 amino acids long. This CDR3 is CSVGQGDETQYF. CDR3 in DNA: TGCAGCGTTGGTCAGGGGGATGAGACCCAGTACTTC.